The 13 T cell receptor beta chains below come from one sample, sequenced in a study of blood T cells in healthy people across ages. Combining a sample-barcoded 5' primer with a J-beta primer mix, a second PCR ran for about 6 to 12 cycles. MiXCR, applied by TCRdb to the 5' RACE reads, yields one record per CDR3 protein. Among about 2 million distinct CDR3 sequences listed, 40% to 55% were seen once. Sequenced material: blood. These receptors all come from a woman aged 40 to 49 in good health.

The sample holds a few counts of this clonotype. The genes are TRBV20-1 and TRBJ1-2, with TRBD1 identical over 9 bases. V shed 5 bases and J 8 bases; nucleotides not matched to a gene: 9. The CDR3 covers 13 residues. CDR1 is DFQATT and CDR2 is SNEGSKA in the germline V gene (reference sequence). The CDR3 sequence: CSAGSGTGKGYTF. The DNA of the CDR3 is TGCAGTGCTGGATCCGGGACAGGGAAGGGCTACACCTTC.

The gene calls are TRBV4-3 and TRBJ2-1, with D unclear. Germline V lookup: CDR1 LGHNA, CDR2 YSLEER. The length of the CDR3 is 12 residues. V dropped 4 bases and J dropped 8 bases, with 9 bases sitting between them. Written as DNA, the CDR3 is TGCGCCAGCAGCCTTACAGCCCATGAGCAGTTCTTC. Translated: CASSLTAHEQFF.

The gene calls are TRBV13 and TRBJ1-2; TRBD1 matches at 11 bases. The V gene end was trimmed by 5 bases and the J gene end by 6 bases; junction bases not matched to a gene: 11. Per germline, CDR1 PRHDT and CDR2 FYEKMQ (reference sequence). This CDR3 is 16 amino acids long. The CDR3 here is CASSRVPGQGDDGYTF. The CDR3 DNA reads TGTGCCAGCAGCAGAGTCCCGGGACAGGGGGACGATGGCTACACCTTC.

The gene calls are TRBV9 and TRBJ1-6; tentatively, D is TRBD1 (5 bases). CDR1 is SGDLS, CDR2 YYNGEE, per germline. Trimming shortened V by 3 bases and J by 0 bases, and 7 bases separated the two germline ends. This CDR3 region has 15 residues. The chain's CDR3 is CASSDGTSYNSPLHF. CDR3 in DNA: TGTGCCAGCAGCGACGGGACCTCCTATAATTCACCCCTCCACTTT.

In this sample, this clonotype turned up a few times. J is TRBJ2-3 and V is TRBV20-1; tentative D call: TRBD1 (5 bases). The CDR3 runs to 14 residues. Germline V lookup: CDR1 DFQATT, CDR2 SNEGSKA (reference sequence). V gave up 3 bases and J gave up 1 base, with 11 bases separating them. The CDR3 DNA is TGCAGTGCTAGTCCGACAGTTGGCACAGATACGCAGTATTTT. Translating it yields CSASPTVGTDTQYF.

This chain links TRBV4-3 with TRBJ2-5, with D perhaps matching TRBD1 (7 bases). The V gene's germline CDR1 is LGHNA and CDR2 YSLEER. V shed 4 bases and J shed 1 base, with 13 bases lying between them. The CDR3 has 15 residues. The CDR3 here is CASSRGTAVQETQYF. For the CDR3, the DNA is TGCGCCAGCAGCCGCGGGACAGCCGTCCAAGAGACCCAGTACTTC.

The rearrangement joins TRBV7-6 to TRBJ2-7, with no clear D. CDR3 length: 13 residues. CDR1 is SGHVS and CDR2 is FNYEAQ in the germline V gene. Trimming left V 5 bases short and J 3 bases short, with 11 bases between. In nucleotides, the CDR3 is TGTGCCAGCAGCCCTACCCAGATCTACGAGCAGTACTTC. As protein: CASSPTQIYEQYF. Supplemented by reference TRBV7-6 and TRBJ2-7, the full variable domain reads GAGVSQSPRYKVTKRGQDVALRCDPISGHVSLYWYRQALGQGPEFLTYFNYEAQQDKSGLPNDRFSAERPEGSISTLTIQRTEQRDSAMYRCASSPTQIYEQYFGPGTRLTVT.

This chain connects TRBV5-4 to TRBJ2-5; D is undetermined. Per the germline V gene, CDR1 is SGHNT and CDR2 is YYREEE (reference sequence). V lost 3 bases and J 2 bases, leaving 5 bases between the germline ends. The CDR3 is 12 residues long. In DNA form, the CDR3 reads TGTGCCAGCAGCTGGGTTCAAGAGACCCAGTACTTC. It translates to CASSWVQETQYF.

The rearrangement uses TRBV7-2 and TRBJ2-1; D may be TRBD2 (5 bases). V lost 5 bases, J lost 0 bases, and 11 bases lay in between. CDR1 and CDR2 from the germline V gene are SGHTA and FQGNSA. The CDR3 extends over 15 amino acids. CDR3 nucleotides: TGTGCCAGCAGCATAGAGCGGAGCTCCTACAATGAGCAGTTCTTC. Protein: CASSIERSSYNEQFF.

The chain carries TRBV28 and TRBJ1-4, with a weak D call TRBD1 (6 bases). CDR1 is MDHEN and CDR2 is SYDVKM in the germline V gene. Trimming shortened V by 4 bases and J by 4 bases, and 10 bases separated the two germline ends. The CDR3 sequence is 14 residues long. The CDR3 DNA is TGTGCCAGCAGTTCAGGGGCGTTTAATGAAAAACTGTTTTTT. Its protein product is CASSSGAFNEKLFF.

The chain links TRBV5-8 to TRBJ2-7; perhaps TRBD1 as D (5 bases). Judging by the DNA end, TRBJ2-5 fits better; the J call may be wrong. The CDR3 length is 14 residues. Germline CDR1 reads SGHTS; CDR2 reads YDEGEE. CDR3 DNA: TGTGCCAGCAGCATCGACAGCACTCAAGAGACCCAGTACTTC. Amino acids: CASSIDSTQETQYF.

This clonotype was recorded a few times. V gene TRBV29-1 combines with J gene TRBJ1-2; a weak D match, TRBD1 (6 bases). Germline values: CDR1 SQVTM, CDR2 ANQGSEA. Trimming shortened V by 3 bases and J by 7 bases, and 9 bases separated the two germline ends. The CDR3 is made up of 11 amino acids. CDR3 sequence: CSVDKGGGYTF. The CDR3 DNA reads TGCAGCGTTGATAAAGGGGGTGGCTACACCTTC.

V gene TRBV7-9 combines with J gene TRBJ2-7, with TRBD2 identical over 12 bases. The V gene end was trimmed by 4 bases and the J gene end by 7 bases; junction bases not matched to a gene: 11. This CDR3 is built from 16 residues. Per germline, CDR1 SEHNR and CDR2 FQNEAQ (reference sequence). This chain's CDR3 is CASSSGTSGFHNEQYF. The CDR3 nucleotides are TGTGCCAGCAGCTCGGGGACTAGCGGGTTCCACAATGAGCAGTACTTC.